These T cell receptor beta chains were read from a single sample in a study of blood T cell repertoires in COVID-19. Here immunoSEQ multiplex PCR was the method, and the copy in TCRdb shows in-frame clones only, minus some. The data show under 250,000 clones, about 86% seen once. The source material was peripheral blood. The receptors originated from a woman aged 25 to 39 who had recovered from COVID-19. Both conserved end residues are part of each CDR3. D genes are given only for firm matches. The size field is filled for only some rows; it gives once, few, many or a size class.

J gene,clone size,V gene,D gene,CDR3 DNA,CDR3 protein
TRBJ2-2,.,TRBV2,.,TGTGCCAGCAGTGACGCCGGGGAGCTGTTTTTT,CASSDAGELFF
TRBJ2-2,.,TRBV7-2,TRBD1,TGTGCCAGCAGCTACGGCGGACAGGAGGCCGGGGAGCTGTTTTTT,CASSYGGQEAGELFF
TRBJ2-5,.,TRBV9,.,TGTGCCAGCAGCGCCCTATCAGTTGGGGCGGGGAGACAAGAGACCCAGTACTTC,CASSALSVGAGRQETQYF
TRBJ2-5,.,TRBV7-2,.,TGTGCCAGCAGCTTATGGGGGTCTAGCGTACAAGAGACCCAGTACTTC,CASSLWGSSVQETQYF
TRBJ2-7,.,TRBV14,TRBD1,TGTGCCAGCAGCCTCGGACAGGTCCGGGGCGAGCAGTACTTC,CASSLGQVRGEQYF
TRBJ2-1,few,TRBV7-6,TRBD2,TGTGCCAGCAGCTTAGCTATGGTTAGCGGGAGGGACAATGAGCAGTTCTTC,CASSLAMVSGRDNEQFF
TRBJ2-1,.,TRBV27,TRBD1,TGTGCCAGCAGCCGGGGGGAACAGGGGGCGTCCTACAATGAGCAGTTCTTC,CASSRGEQGASYNEQFF
TRBJ2-2,.,TRBV30,.,TGTGCCTGGAAAAGGGACTCCCTTGCGACCGGGGAGCTGTTTTTT,CAWKRDSLATGELFF
TRBJ1-1,.,TRBV5-1,.,TGCGCCAGCAGCTTGGGTCCAGGTAGAACTGAAGCTTTCTTT,CASSLGPGRTEAFF
TRBJ2-7,once,TRBV30,TRBD2,TGTGCCTGGAGTAGCACCGGACTAGCGGCTTTC,CAWSSTGLAAF
TRBJ1-1,.,TRBV7-2,.,TGTGCCAGCAGCACCCGGACAGCGAACACTGAAGCTTTCTTT,CASSTRTANTEAFF
TRBJ2-5,.,TRBV29-1,.,TGCAGCGTTGAAGATTATCTCAGGGGAGAGACCCAGTACTTC,CSVEDYLRGETQYF
TRBJ1-2,.,TRBV5-6,.,TGTGCCAGCAGCTTGTACAATGGCTACACCTTC,CASSLYNGYTF
TRBJ2-7,.,TRBV7-3,.,TGTGCCAGCACCCCTTGGGGCAGACTCTACGAGCAGTACTTC,CASTPWGRLYEQYF
TRBJ1-2,.,TRBV7-3,.,TGTGCCAGTGAGAGTGGCTACACCTTC,CASESGYTF
TRBJ2-3,once,TRBV2,TRBD1,TGTGCCAGCAGTGATCAGGGACAGGGGTCTGCGCAGTATTTT,CASSDQGQGSAQYF
TRBJ2-3,once,TRBV5-1,TRBD2,TGCGCCAGCAGCTTACCGGGACTAGCTGGTGCAGATACGCAGTATTTT,CASSLPGLAGADTQYF
TRBJ2-7,.,TRBV5-1,TRBD1,TGCGCCAGCAGCTCCAAGACAGGGGTCTCCTACGAGCAGTACTTC,CASSSKTGVSYEQYF
TRBJ1-4,.,TRBV5-6,TRBD1,TGTGCCAGCAGCTACTTACAGGGGGGGACTAATGAAAAACTGTTTTTT,CASSYLQGGTNEKLFF
TRBJ2-1,.,TRBV7-2,TRBD1,TGTGCCAGCAGCTTAGCCCCGGGACAGGATGAGCAGTTCTTC,CASSLAPGQDEQFF
TRBJ2-2,.,TRBV5-1,TRBD2,TGCGCCAGCAGCTTGGCCCTCGCGGGAGGCTTCCTCGGGGAGCTGTTTTTT,CASSLALAGGFLGELFF
TRBJ2-2,once,TRBV6-6,.,TGTGCCAGCAGTCTCCGCACCGGGGAGCTGTTTTTT,CASSLRTGELFF
TRBJ2-3,.,TRBV28,TRBD2,TGTGCCAGCATCCCAAGGGCGGGGGTTAGCACAGATACGCAGTATTTT,CASIPRAGVSTDTQYF
TRBJ2-2,.,TRBV9,.,TGTGCCAGCAGCTCTGAGTTGAACACCGGGGAGCTGTTTTTT,CASSSELNTGELFF
TRBJ2-1,.,TRBV29-1,TRBD2,TGCAGCGTTGAAGATCCCGGACTAGCGGGAGGCCTACTCCGCTACAATGAGCAGTTCTTC,CSVEDPGLAGGLLRYNEQFF
TRBJ2-7,.,TRBV18,.,TGTGCCAGCTCACCGTGGGACAACTCCTACGAGCAGTACTTC,CASSPWDNSYEQYF
TRBJ2-2,once,TRBV5-1,.,TGCGCCAGCAGCTTGGACAGGGTCGAGGCCGGGGAGCTGTTTTTT,CASSLDRVEAGELFF
TRBJ2-2,.,TRBV24-1,TRBD2,TGTGCCACCAGTGCCCCGAGCGGGACGTTCACCGGGGAGCTGTTTTTT,CATSAPSGTFTGELFF
TRBJ1-1,.,TRBV7-6,TRBD1,TGTGCCAGCAGCTCAAAGACAGGGATAAACACTGAAGCTTTCTTT,CASSSKTGINTEAFF
TRBJ2-6,.,TRBV18,.,TGTGCCAGCTCACCACTTGTGCAGGGCTACTTTACTGGGGCCAACGTCCTGACTTTC,CASSPLVQGYFTGANVLTF
TRBJ2-2,.,TRBV4-2,TRBD2,TGTGCCAGCAGCCACGGACTAGCGGACACCGGGGAGCTGTTTTTT,CASSHGLADTGELFF
TRBJ2-1,.,TRBV2,TRBD2,TGTGCCAGCAGTGGCGGGAGAACCTACAATGAGCAGTTCTTC,CASSGGRTYNEQFF
TRBJ1-3,once,TRBV5-1,TRBD1,TGCGCCAGCAGCCGGGGACAGGGTGTAGGAAACACCATATATTTT,CASSRGQGVGNTIYF
TRBJ2-7,few,TRBV7-9,.,TGTGCCAGCAGCTCTATTCGCCACGAGCAGTACTTC,CASSSIRHEQYF
TRBJ1-3,.,TRBV30,.,TGTGCCTGGAGCCTTTTCTCTGGAAACACCATATATTTT,CAWSLFSGNTIYF
TRBJ2-1,.,TRBV7-9,TRBD2,TGTGCCAGCAGTCCACGGGAACGGGAGGCATACAATGAGCAGTTCTTC,CASSPREREAYNEQFF
TRBJ2-1,.,TRBV10-3,.,TGTGCCATCAGTAAGCAGGATGAGCAGTTCTTC,CAISKQDEQFF
TRBJ1-2,once,TRBV10-1,TRBD1,TGCGCCAGCAGTTCGGGACAGGGAGATGGCTACACCTTC,CASSSGQGDGYTF
TRBJ1-1,.,TRBV2,.,TGTGCCAGCAGCGAGGGGGGGGGTACTGAAGCTTTCTTT,CASSEGGGTEAFF
TRBJ1-3,.,TRBV19,TRBD1,TGTGCCAGTAGTAGGGACAGCCTTGGAAACACCATATATTTT,CASSRDSLGNTIYF
TRBJ1-3,.,TRBV24-1,.,TGTGCCTCCATGCCGACGGAGGGAAACACCATATATTTT,CASMPTEGNTIYF
TRBJ1-2,.,TRBV5-1,.,TGCGCCAGCAGCTTGGATCCGACAGTATATGGCTACACCTTC,CASSLDPTVYGYTF
TRBJ2-1,.,TRBV9,.,TGTGCCAGCAGCGTAGGATGGCTCACCTCCTACAATGAGCAGTTCTTC,CASSVGWLTSYNEQFF
TRBJ2-7,.,TRBV30,.,TGTGCCTGGATGAGCGGAAGGGGACTTTCCTACGAGCAGTACTTC,CAWMSGRGLSYEQYF
TRBJ1-2,.,TRBV6-4,.,TGTGCCAGCAGTGCCGACCAGGTTGGCTACACCTTC,CASSADQVGYTF
TRBJ1-2,.,TRBV6-5,TRBD1,TGTGCCAGCAGTTACATCGACAGGGCCTATGGCTACACCTTC,CASSYIDRAYGYTF
TRBJ1-5,.,TRBV5-6,.,TGTGCCAGCAGTACAGGGAGCAATCAGCCCCAGCATTTT,CASSTGSNQPQHF
TRBJ2-7,.,TRBV2,.,TGTGCCAGCAGTGTAGGGGCAGGGGAGCAGTACTTC,CASSVGAGEQYF
TRBJ2-7,.,TRBV2,TRBD2,TGTGCCAGCAGTGGACTAGCGGGAGAAGTCGAGCAGTACTTC,CASSGLAGEVEQYF
TRBJ2-1,.,TRBV5-5,.,TGTGCCAGCAGCGGTAGTCCCGTGGAGGGCAATGAGCAGTTCTTC,CASSGSPVEGNEQFF
TRBJ2-1,.,TRBV2,TRBD1,TGTGCCAGCAGTGTGGACAGGGACAATGAGCAGTTCTTC,CASSVDRDNEQFF
TRBJ2-5,.,TRBV3-1/TRBV3-2,.,TGTGCCAGCAGCGGCGAAGGTGCAGGAGAGACCCAGTACTTC,CASSGEGAGETQYF
TRBJ1-2,.,TRBV7-9,.,TGTGCCAGCAGCCCAGACATCCTTAACTATGGCTACACCTTC,CASSPDILNYGYTF
TRBJ2-7,.,TRBV7-3,TRBD1,TGTGCCAGCAGCTTGGACAGGGGCCCTTCCTACGAGCAGTACTTC,CASSLDRGPSYEQYF
TRBJ1-1,.,TRBV27,TRBD1,TGTGCCAGCAGTTTGACAGGGTCCACTGAAGCTTTCTTT,CASSLTGSTEAFF